This T cell receptor beta chain was sequenced in a study of beta chain features in type 1 diabetes. Whole-study results and caveats: Type 1 diabetes patients showed a moderate but significant shortening of TCRB CDR3s in all four CD4+ subsets.

Reverse transcription of all isolated RNA meant that expressed TCRB transcripts were sequenced. Using immunoSEQ multiplex PCR, the repertoire was profiled, and TCRdb retains in-frame clones only, with some absent. The table has some 660,000 clones, over 12% seen once. This clone has only a few counts. Its antigen is still unknown. Germline trimming cut 6 bases from V and 3 bases from J; bases unmatched to any gene: 6. Germline V CDR1 and CDR2: MGHDK, SYGVNS. This CDR3 contains 15 residues. The specimen was naive CD4+ T cells from blood. The chain combines TRBV25-1 with TRBJ2-3; 10 bases are shared with TRBD2. This TCR was recovered from a man aged 18 to 30 with type 1 diabetes. The CDR3 nucleotides read TGTGCCAGCAGCCTCCTAGCGGGAGAAACAGATACGCAGTATTTT. Its protein is CASSLLAGETDTQYF.